This passage covers 11 T cell receptor beta chains from one sample sequenced in a study of circulating CD8 cells and anti-PD-1 response in melanoma. TCR libraries were prepared from roughly 15 ng of total RNA with the QIAseq Immune Repertoire TCR panel. TCRdb re-analysed the reads in MiXCR, keeping a single row per CDR3 protein. The profile shows about 190 distinct CDR3 sequences, around 8% of them singletons. Live CD3+CD8+TCRalphabeta+ cells were sorted into four subsets by PD-1 and/or TIGIT. Source: CD8+ T cells from PBMCs, taken at baseline or after one month of anti-PD-1 therapy (not recorded which). The receptors were sampled from a human donor with melanoma.

By frequency in the sample, this clonotype is large. CDR3 DNA: TGTGCCAGCAGTTATGGGGGACAGAGGGCTGAAGCTTTCTTT. Protein sequence: CASSYGGQRAEAFF. The chain is built from TRBV6-5 and TRBJ1-1; 7 bases line up with TRBD1. Germline trimming cut 3 bases from V and 6 bases from J; bases unmatched to any gene: 7. The CDR3 covers 14 residues. Per germline, CDR1 MNHEY and CDR2 SVGAGI.

In its sample, this clonotype is large. The V call is TRBV27, the J call TRBJ2-7; weak D call: TRBD2 (6 bases). The V gene's germline CDR1 is MNHEY and CDR2 SMNVEV (reference sequence). V lost 5 bases and J lost 5, with 13 bases in between. CDR3 length equals 13 residues. Here the CDR3 reads CASSATSWDEQYF. In DNA form, the CDR3 reads TGTGCCAGCAGTGCGACTAGTTGGGACGAGCAGTACTTC.

By its share, this clonotype is large (0.1 to 1%). This chain joins TRBV5-6 and TRBJ2-6; D remains ambiguous. Trimming removed 0 bases from V and 0 bases from J, with 4 bases in between. Germline V gives CDR1 SGHDT, CDR2 YYEEEE. The CDR3 spans 15 residues. The CDR3 DNA reads as TGTGCCAGCAGCTTGGACTACTCTGGGGCCAACGTCCTGACTTTC. It translates to CASSLDYSGANVLTF.

In its sample, this clonotype is large. This rearrangement joins TRBV2 to TRBJ1-1; D remains unclear. Germline V gene data show CDR1 as SNHLY and CDR2 as FYNNEI. The CDR3 is made up of 17 amino acids. Trimming stripped 4 bases from V and 0 bases from J, with 18 bases between. In nucleotides, the CDR3 is TGTGCCAGCAGTGGCCTCCGGACCCGGACCATGAACACTGAAGCTTTCTTT. This translates into CASSGLRTRTMNTEAFF.

The chain recombines TRBV19 with TRBJ1-1; TRBD1 is a possible D gene (5 bases). Germline V gives CDR1 LNHDA, CDR2 SQIVND (reference sequence). The CDR3 spans 13 residues. Deletions cut 5 bases from V and 4 bases from J, with 11 bases between. CDR3 coding DNA: TGTGCCAGTAGTGTTTCGGGGCGCACTGAAGCTTTCTTT. This encodes CASSVSGRTEAFF.

This clonotype is categorized as large. The chain combines TRBV27 with TRBJ2-2, with 8 nucleotides matching TRBD2. The germline V gene has CDR1 MNHEY and CDR2 SMNVEV (reference sequence). Trimming at V came to 5 bases and at J to 10 bases, leaving 6 bases not matched to a gene. The CDR3 contains 13 residues. The CDR3, as DNA: TGTGCCAGCAGTCCGACTAGCGAGGCGGAGCTGTTTTTT. Protein product: CASSPTSEAELFF.

By share, this clonotype counts as medium-sized. The rearrangement joins TRBV27 to TRBJ2-7, with D possibly being TRBD2 (6 bases). Germline V lookup: CDR1 MNHEY, CDR2 SMNVEV (reference sequence). This CDR3 has 13 amino acids. The V gene lost 2 bases and the J gene lost 3 bases, with 8 bases spanning the gap. CDR3 in DNA: TGTGCCAGCAGTTTAGAGGAGGGCTACGAGCAGTACTTC. Protein: CASSLEEGYEQYF.

This clonotype turned up a few times. This chain joins TRBV27 and TRBJ2-1; unclear D gene. Germline CDR1 MNHEY, CDR2 SMNVEV (reference sequence). This CDR3 is 13 amino acids long. V was pared by 6 bases and J by 9 bases, with 15 bases between. The CDR3 DNA reads TGTGCCAGCAGCTTCACCGTGGGCGGTGAGCAGTTCTTC. It translates to CASSFTVGGEQFF.

In this sample, this clonotype is hyperexpanded (1% or more). V gene TRBV9 combines with J gene TRBJ2-3; D uncertain. Germline lookup yields CDR1 SGDLS and CDR2 YYNGEE. The CDR3 sequence is 15 residues long. V was clipped by 4 bases and J by 0 bases, with 12 bases between them. Here the CDR3 DNA reads TGTGCCAGCAGCCCCCGTCATCCTAGCACAGATACGCAGTATTTT. The encoded protein is CASSPRHPSTDTQYF.

The gene calls are TRBV4-2 and TRBJ2-7; no firm D call. V gave up 0 bases and J gave up 3 bases, with 12 bases separating them. This CDR3 has 15 residues. From germline, CDR1 is LGHNA and CDR2 YNFKEQ. The CDR3 region is CASSQENGPGYEQYF. The CDR3 DNA sequence: TGTGCCAGCAGCCAAGAAAACGGGCCTGGCTACGAGCAGTACTTC.

This clonotype rates as large (0.1 to 1%). This chain links TRBV28 with TRBJ1-4; weak D call: TRBD1 (5 bases). V lost 4 bases to trimming and J lost 4 bases, with 13 bases between them. The CDR3 consists of 15 residues. Germline V gene lookup returns CDR1 MDHEN and CDR2 SYDVKM. The DNA of the CDR3 is TGTGCCAGCAGTTGGGGGACGGCGGATAATGAAAAACTGTTTTTT. Encoded protein: CASSWGTADNEKLFF.